This T cell receptor (beta chain) stems from a study of blood T cell repertoires in COVID-19. Across the study: Italy, Spain and the United States were the sources of the convalescent and acute COVID-19 samples. PBMCs, B-cell-depleted T cells, or T cells provided the cDNA or gDNA that made up the material.

Germline values: CDR1 SGHRS, CDR2 YFSETQ. This CDR3 spans 13 amino acids. Trimming left V 3 bases short and J 8 bases short, with 15 bases between. Methods used by the authors: It was from reference gene primer amplification that nucleated cell counts were estimated. The data were produced by immunoSEQ multiplex PCR, yet TCRdb's version contains in-frame clones alone and is incomplete. That table gives V, J and clone size, and the DNA gave D and trimming. The profile shows 200,000 to 300,000 clones, 88% of them singletons. This clone showed up just a few times. The chain couples TRBV5-1 to TRBJ2-7; weak D call: TRBD2 (6 bases). Sequencing was carried out using peripheral blood. The clonotype originates from a man in his sixties who had recovered from COVID-19. CDR3 nucleotide sequence: TGCGCCAGCAGCTCCGGGACTGCGGGAAAGCAGTACTTC. Translated: CASSSGTAGKQYF. Based on the CDR3 plus reference TRBV5-1 and TRBJ2-7, the full variable domain is KAGVTQTPRYLIKTRGQQVTLSCSPISGHRSVSWYQQTPGQGLQFLFEYFSETQRNKGNFPGRFSGRQFSNSRSEMNVSTLELGDSALYLCASSSGTAGKQYFGPGTRLTVT.